These 22 T cell receptor beta chains share one sample of origin, sequenced in a study of neoadjuvant anti-PD-1 for oral cavity cancer. Time point in this sample: after neoadjuvant nivolumab, at surgical resection. Sequencing was performed with immunoSEQ multiplex PCR; in TCRdb, only in-frame clones are kept and a portion is missing. The data hold some 14,000 clones, with 65% to 85% observed a single time. Sequencing used PBMCs, obtained after nivolumab (anti-PD-1) treatment. The receptor set was obtained from a person aged 40 to 85 with oral cavity squamous cell carcinoma.

The CDR3 sequence: CASSSPKAQHF. In nucleotides, the CDR3 is TGTGCCAGCAGCTCCCCGAAGGCCCAGCATTTT. The chain has TRBV11-3 and TRBJ1-5; unclear D gene. CDR1 is SGHNT and CDR2 is YENEEA in the germline V gene. V was cut by 4 bases and J by 11 bases, with 9 bases left in between. This CDR3 has 11 amino acids.

This CDR3 reads CASSLRQGAVDEQFF. CDR3 in DNA: TGTGCCAGCAGCTTACGACAGGGGGCCGTCGATGAGCAGTTCTTC. The rearrangement links TRBV7-9 to TRBJ2-1; 10 bases match TRBD1. CDR3 length equals 15 residues. The V gene's germline CDR1 is SEHNR and CDR2 FQNEAQ (reference sequence). V shed 2 bases and J 8 bases; nucleotides not matched to a gene: 6.

The chain links TRBV9 to TRBJ2-4; TRBD2 matches 13 bases. The germline V gene encodes CDR1 SGDLS and CDR2 YYNGEE. The length of the CDR3 is 18 residues. Unmatched junction bases numbered 6, after V lost 0 bases and J lost 3 bases. The CDR3 DNA reads as TGTGCCAGCAGCGTAGGGGGACTAGCGGGATACGGCAAAAACATTCAGTACTTC. The encoded protein is CASSVGGLAGYGKNIQYF.

The chain recombines TRBV4-1 with TRBJ2-3, with D maybe TRBD2 (6 bases). Germline CDR1 is MGHRA and CDR2 is YSYEKL. Trimming cost V 2 bases and J 1 base, with 10 bases left between them. This CDR3 has 15 amino acids. CDR3 region: CASSQLGTRTDTQYF. In nucleotides, the CDR3 is TGCGCCAGCAGCCAACTAGGGACTCGCACAGATACGCAGTATTTT.

The V call is TRBV11-3, the J call TRBJ2-3; 8 nucleotides align to TRBD1. This CDR3 comprises 14 residues. Germline V CDR1 and CDR2: SGHNT, YENEEA. Unmatched junction bases numbered 1, after V lost 1 base and J lost 4 bases. CDR3 DNA: TGTGCCAGCAGCTTAGGACAGGGGTCAGATACGCAGTATTTT. Its translation is CASSLGQGSDTQYF.

The rearrangement joins TRBV2 to TRBJ2-5; 11 positions agree with TRBD1. Germline values: CDR1 SNHLY, CDR2 FYNNEI. The CDR3 is made up of 14 amino acids. V shed 10 bases and J 1 base; nucleotides not matched to a gene: 5. CDR3 in DNA: TGTGCCACCAGGACAGGGGGCCCCCAAGAGACCCAGTACTTC. The encoded protein is CATRTGGPQETQYF.

V is TRBV13 and J is TRBJ1-1; D gene ambiguous. The CDR3 contains 15 residues. Trimming took 5 bases from V and 2 from J, leaving 15 bases between them. Germline CDR1 and CDR2: PRHDT and FYEKMQ (reference sequence). This CDR3 reads CASSPGRRFNTEAFF. DNA of the CDR3: TGTGCCAGCAGCCCTGGGAGGCGCTTTAACACTGAAGCTTTCTTT.

The V and J genes are TRBV4-1 and TRBJ1-2; D remains ambiguous. Trimming took off 0 bases at V and 5 bases at J, with 13 bases between the two ends. Germline V gene lookup returns CDR1 MGHRA and CDR2 YSYEKL. The CDR3 length is 15 residues. The CDR3 DNA reads TGCGCCAGCAGCCAAGATGTATCCCTTACATATGGCTACACCTTC. Translating gives CASSQDVSLTYGYTF.

In this sample, this clone turned up once. The J gene is TRBJ1-5, the V gene TRBV28; TRBD1 aligns across 7 bases. The trim removed 6 bases at V and 2 bases at J, leaving 7 bases unmatched. The CDR3 has 15 amino acids. Germline lookup yields CDR1 MDHEN and CDR2 SYDVKM. This CDR3 reads CASRGTVGGNQPQHF. Here the CDR3 DNA reads TGTGCCAGCAGGGGGACAGTCGGAGGCAATCAGCCCCAGCATTTT. The variable domain in full, with the rest retrieved from reference TRBV28 and TRBJ1-5, is DVKVTQSSRYLVKRTGEKVFLECVQDMDHENMFWYRQDPGLGLRLIYFSYDVKMKEKGDIPEGYSVSREKKERFSLILESASTNQTSMYLCASRGTVGGNQPQHFGDGTRLSIL.

The CDR3: CSSWGANTIYF. In DNA, the CDR3 is TGTTCCTCATGGGGGGCAAACACCATATATTTT. The chain employs TRBV28 and TRBJ1-3; tentative D call: TRBD1 (6 bases). Germline V lookup: CDR1 MDHEN, CDR2 SYDVKM. The CDR3 runs to 11 residues.

V gene TRBV19 combines with J gene TRBJ1-2; D is possibly TRBD1 (6 bases). Looked up from germline, CDR1 is LNHDA and CDR2 is SQIVND (reference sequence). Trimming left V 7 bases short and J 8 bases short, with 26 bases between. The CDR3 runs to 16 residues. The CDR3 protein is CASTPVQTGFYGGYTF. The DNA of the CDR3 is TGTGCCAGTACCCCTGTACAGACAGGCTTCTACGGAGGCTACACCTTC.

This chain joins TRBV18 and TRBJ1-3; 7 bases match TRBD1. Germline lookup yields CDR1 KGHSH and CDR2 LQKENI. The CDR3 is 14 residues long. V lost 2 bases and J lost 8; bases outside the gene matches: 6. The CDR3 bases are TGTGCCAGCTCACCAAACAGGGGTTCGGACACCATATATTTT. Translation gives CASSPNRGSDTIYF.

CDR3 in amino acids: CASSLQGIQETQYF. The CDR3 region has the DNA TGCGCCAGCAGCTTGCAGGGGATCCAAGAGACCCAGTACTTC. The V call is TRBV5-1, the J call TRBJ2-5; D may be TRBD1 (6 bases). This CDR3 contains 14 residues. Trimming removed 1 base at V and 1 base at J, with 8 bases between. In germline, CDR1 is SGHRS, CDR2 YFSETQ.

The J gene is TRBJ1-1, the V gene TRBV6-5; tentative D call: TRBD1 (5 bases). The CDR3 has 15 amino acids. Germline V gene lookup returns CDR1 MNHEY and CDR2 SVGAGI. Trimming left V 0 bases short and J 3 bases short, with 11 bases between. CDR3 amino acids: CASSYSRSGDTEAFF. The CDR3 coding sequence is TGTGCCAGCAGTTACTCCCGGTCGGGGGACACTGAAGCTTTCTTT.

This clone was counted a few times. The chain has TRBV11-2 and TRBJ2-1; 8 bases agree with TRBD2. Germline V gene sequence: CDR1 SGHAT, CDR2 FQNNGV. Trimming at V came to 3 bases and at J to 7 bases, leaving 5 bases not matched to a gene. The CDR3 runs 14 residues. The CDR3: CASSFRGGQNEQFF. The CDR3 region has the DNA TGTGCCAGCAGCTTTCGGGGGGGGCAGAATGAGCAGTTCTTC.

The CDR3 nucleotides are TGCGCCAGCAGCTTGGGTGGAGATTCCTACGAGCAGTACTTC. Amino acid sequence: CASSLGGDSYEQYF. V usage is TRBV5-1 and J usage is TRBJ2-7; no clear D. CDR3 length: 14 amino acids. Deletions cut 0 bases from V and 1 base from J, with 8 bases between. Germline CDR1 reads SGHRS; CDR2 reads YFSETQ.

The V call is TRBV30, the J call TRBJ2-2; D remains unclear. Between the trimmed V and J ends, which lost 0 bases and 0 bases, there was a span of 8 bases. Germline V gene lookup returns CDR1 GTSNPN and CDR2 SVGIG (reference sequence). This CDR3 spans 15 amino acids. DNA for the CDR3: TGTGCCTGGAGTGTGGGCAGCCCGAACACCGGGGAGCTGTTTTTT. Amino acids: CAWSVGSPNTGELFF.

The chain employs TRBV10-3 and TRBJ2-1; D might be TRBD1 (6 bases). Looked up from germline, CDR1 is ENHRY and CDR2 is SYGVKD. The CDR3 sequence is 14 residues long. The ends were cut back, 3 bases at V and 8 bases at J, with 14 bases in the middle. The CDR3 sequence: CAISEGGLGDEQFF. The CDR3 DNA follows: TGTGCCATCAGTGAAGGGGGTTTGGGGGATGAGCAGTTCTTC.

CDR3 sequence (DNA): TGCGCCAGCAGCCCAAACGGACAGGACACTGAAGCTTTCTTT. This sequence encodes CASSPNGQDTEAFF. The chain links TRBV10-1 to TRBJ1-1; 7 nucleotides agree with TRBD1. V was pared by 6 bases and J by 3 bases, with 7 bases of the junction left unmatched. Germline CDR1 WNHNN, CDR2 SYGVQD (reference sequence). The CDR3 sequence is 14 residues long.

The chain carries TRBV9 and TRBJ2-7; the match to TRBD1 covers 10 bases. The ends lost 4 bases at V and 7 bases at J; junction bases unmatched: 5. Germline V gene lookup returns CDR1 SGDLS and CDR2 YYNGEE. CDR3 size: 13 residues. CDR3 protein: CASSTDRGREQYF. CDR3 nucleotide sequence: TGTGCCAGCAGCACTGACAGGGGGCGAGAGCAGTACTTC.

V is TRBV30 and J is TRBJ2-2; TRBD1 is a possible D gene (5 bases). Trimming removed 0 bases from V and 0 bases from J, with 20 bases in between. The CDR3 is made up of 19 amino acids. Germline CDR1 GTSNPN, CDR2 SVGIG (reference sequence). CDR3 coding DNA: TGTGCCTGGAGTGTACTCCAGGGCCAGGAATTCGCGAACACCGGGGAGCTGTTTTTT. Its translation is CAWSVLQGQEFANTGELFF.

This chain uses TRBV5-4 with TRBJ2-5, with D unresolved. The CDR3 has 14 residues. CDR1 is SGHNT, CDR2 YYREEE, per germline (reference sequence). The V gene lost 0 bases and the J gene lost 0 bases, with 6 bases spanning the gap. The CDR3 is CASSLVGYQETQYF. The CDR3 nucleotides are TGTGCCAGCAGCTTGGTAGGGTACCAAGAGACCCAGTACTTC.